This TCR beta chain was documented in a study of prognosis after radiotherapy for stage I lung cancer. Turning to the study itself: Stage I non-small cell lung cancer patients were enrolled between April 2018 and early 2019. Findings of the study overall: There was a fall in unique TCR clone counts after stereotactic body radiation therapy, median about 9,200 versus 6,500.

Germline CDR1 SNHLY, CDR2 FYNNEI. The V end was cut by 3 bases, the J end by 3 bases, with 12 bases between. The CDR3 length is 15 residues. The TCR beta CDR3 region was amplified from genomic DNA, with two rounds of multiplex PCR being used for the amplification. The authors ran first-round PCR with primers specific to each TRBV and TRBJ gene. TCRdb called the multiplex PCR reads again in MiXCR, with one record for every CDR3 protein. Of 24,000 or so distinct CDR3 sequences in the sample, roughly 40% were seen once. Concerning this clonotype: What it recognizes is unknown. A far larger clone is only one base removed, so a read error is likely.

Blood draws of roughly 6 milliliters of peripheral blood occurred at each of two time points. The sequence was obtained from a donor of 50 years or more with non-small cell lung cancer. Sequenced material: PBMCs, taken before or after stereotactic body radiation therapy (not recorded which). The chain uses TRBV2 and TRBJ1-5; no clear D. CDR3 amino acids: CASSDSSIANQPQHF. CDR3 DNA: TGTGCCAGCAGTGATTCGTCGATAGCCAATCAGCCCCAGCATTTT. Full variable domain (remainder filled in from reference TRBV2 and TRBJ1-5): EPEVTQTPSHQVTQMGQEVILRCVPISNHLYFYWYRQILGQKVEFLVSFYNNEISEKSEIFDDQFSVERPDGSNFTLKIRSTKLEDSAMYFCASSDSSIANQPQHFGDGTRLSIL.